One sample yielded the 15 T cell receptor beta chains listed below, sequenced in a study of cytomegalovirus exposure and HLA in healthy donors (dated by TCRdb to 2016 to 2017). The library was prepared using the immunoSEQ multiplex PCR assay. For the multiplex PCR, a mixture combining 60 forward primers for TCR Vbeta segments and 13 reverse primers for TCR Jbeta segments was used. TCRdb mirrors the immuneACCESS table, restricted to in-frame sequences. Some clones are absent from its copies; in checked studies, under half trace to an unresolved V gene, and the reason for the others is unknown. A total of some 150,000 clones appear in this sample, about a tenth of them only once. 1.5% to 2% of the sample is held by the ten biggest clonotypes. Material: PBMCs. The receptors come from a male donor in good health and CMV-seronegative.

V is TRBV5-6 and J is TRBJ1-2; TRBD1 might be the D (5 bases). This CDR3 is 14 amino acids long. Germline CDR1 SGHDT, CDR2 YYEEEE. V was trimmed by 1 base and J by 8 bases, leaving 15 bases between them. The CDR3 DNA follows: TGTGCCAGCAGCTTGCGTAGGGGATCGGGCGGCTACACCTTC. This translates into CASSLRRGSGGYTF. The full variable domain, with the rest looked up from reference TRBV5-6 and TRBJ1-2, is DAGVTQSPTHLIKTRGQQVTLRCSPKSGHDTVSWYQQALGQGPQFIFQYYEEEERQRGNFPDRFSGHQFPNYSSELNVNALLLGDSALYLCASSLRRGSGGYTFGSGTRLTVV.

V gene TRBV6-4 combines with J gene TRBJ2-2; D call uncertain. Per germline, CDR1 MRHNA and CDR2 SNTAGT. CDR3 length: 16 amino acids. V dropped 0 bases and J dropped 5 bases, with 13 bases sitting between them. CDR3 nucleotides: TGTGCCAGCAGTGACTCGAACATGTGGCATACCGGGGAGCTGTTTTTT. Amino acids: CASSDSNMWHTGELFF.

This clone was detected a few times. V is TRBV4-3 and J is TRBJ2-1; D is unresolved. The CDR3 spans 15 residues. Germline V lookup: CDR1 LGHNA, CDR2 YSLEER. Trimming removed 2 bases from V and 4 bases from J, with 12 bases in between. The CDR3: CASSQRLDSYNEQFF. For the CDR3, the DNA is TGCGCCAGCAGCCAACGTTTAGATAGTTACAATGAGCAGTTCTTC.

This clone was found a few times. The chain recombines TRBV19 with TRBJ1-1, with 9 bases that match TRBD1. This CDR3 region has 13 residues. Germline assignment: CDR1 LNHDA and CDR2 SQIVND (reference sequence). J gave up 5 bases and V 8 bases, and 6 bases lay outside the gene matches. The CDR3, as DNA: TGTGCCAGTCAACAGGGGGCCCAGACTGAAGCTTTCTTT. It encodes CASQQGAQTEAFF.

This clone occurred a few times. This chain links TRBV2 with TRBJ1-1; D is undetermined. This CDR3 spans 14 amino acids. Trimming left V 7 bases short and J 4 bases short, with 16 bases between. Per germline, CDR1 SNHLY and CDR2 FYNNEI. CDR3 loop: CASTAKEGSTEAFF. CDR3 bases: TGTGCCAGCACGGCGAAGGAGGGTAGCACTGAAGCTTTCTTT.

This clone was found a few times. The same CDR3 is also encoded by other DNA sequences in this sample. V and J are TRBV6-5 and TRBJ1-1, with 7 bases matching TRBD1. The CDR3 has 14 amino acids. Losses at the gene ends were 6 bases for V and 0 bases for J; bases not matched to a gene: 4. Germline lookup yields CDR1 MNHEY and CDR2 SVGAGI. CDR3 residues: CASSYRGLNTEAFF. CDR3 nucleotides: TGTGCCAGCAGCTACAGGGGTCTGAACACTGAAGCTTTCTTT.

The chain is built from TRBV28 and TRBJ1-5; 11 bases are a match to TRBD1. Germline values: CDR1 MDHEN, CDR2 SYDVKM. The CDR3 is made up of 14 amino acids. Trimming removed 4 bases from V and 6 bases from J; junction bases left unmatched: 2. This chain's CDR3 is CASSSDRGRQPQHF. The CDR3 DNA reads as TGTGCCAGCAGTTCGGACAGGGGGCGTCAGCCCCAGCATTTT.

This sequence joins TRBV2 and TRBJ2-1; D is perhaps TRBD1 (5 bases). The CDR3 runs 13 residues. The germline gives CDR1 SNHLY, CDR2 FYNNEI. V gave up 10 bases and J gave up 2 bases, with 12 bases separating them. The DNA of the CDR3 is TGTGCCACCTCCAGGGCGGCCTACAATGAGCAGTTCTTC. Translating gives CATSRAAYNEQFF. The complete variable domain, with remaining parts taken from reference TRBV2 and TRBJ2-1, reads EPEVTQTPSHQVTQMGQEVILRCVPISNHLYFYWYRQILGQKVEFLVSFYNNEISEKSEIFDDQFSVERPDGSNFTLKIRSTKLEDSAMYFCATSRAAYNEQFFGPGTRLTVL.

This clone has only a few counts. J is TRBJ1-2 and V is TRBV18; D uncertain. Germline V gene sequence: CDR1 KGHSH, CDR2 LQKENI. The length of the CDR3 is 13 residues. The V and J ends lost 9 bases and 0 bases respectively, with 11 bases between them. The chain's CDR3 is CASREVANYGYTF. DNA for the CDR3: TGTGCCAGTCGGGAGGTAGCTAACTATGGCTACACCTTC. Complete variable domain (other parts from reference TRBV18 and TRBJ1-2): NAGVMQNPRHLVRRRGQEARLRCSPMKGHSHVYWYRQLPEEGLKFMVYLQKENIIDESGMPKERFSAEFPKEGPSILRIQQVVRGDSAAYFCASREVANYGYTFGSGTRLTVV.

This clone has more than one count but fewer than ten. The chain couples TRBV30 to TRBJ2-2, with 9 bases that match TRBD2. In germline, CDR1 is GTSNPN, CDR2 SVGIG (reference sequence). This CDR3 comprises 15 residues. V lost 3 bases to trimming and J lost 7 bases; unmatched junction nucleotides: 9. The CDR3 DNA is TGTGCCTGGAGCCGAAAGGGACTAGCAGGCGGGGAGCTGTTTTTT. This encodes CAWSRKGLAGGELFF.

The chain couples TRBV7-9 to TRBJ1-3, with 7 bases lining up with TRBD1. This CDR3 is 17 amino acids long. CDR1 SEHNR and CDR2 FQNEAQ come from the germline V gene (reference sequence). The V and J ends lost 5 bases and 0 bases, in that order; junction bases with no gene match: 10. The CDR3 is CASSTTPGQISGNTIYF. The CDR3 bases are TGTGCCAGCAGCACTACCCCGGGACAGATCTCTGGAAACACCATATATTTT.

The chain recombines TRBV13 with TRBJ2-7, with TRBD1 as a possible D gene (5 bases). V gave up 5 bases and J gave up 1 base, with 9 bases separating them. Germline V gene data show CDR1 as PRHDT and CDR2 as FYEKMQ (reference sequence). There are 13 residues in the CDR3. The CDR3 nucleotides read TGTGCCAGCAGCAGAGACAGTTCCTACGAGCAGTACTTC. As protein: CASSRDSSYEQYF.

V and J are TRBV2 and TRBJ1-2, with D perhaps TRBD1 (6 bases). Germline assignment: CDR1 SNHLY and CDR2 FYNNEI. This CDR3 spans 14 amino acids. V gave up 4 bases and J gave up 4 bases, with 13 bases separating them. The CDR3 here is CASSVQGQVYGYTF. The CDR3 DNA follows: TGTGCCAGCAGTGTTCAGGGACAAGTCTATGGCTACACCTTC. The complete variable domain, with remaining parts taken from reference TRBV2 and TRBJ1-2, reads EPEVTQTPSHQVTQMGQEVILRCVPISNHLYFYWYRQILGQKVEFLVSFYNNEISEKSEIFDDQFSVERPDGSNFTLKIRSTKLEDSAMYFCASSVQGQVYGYTFGSGTRLTVV.

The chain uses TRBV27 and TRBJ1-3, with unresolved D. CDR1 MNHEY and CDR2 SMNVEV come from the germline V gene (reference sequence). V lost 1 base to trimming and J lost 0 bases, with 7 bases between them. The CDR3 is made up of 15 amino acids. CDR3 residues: CASSLLGSSGNTIYF. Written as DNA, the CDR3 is TGTGCCAGCAGTTTATTGGGCAGCTCTGGAAACACCATATATTTT.

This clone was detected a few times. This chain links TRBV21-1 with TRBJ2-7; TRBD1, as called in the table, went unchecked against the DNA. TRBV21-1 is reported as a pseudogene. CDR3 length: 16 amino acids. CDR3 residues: CASSTPRQVDTYEQYF. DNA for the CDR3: TGTGCCAGCAGCACACCCCGACAGGTTGACACCTACGAGCAGTACTTC.